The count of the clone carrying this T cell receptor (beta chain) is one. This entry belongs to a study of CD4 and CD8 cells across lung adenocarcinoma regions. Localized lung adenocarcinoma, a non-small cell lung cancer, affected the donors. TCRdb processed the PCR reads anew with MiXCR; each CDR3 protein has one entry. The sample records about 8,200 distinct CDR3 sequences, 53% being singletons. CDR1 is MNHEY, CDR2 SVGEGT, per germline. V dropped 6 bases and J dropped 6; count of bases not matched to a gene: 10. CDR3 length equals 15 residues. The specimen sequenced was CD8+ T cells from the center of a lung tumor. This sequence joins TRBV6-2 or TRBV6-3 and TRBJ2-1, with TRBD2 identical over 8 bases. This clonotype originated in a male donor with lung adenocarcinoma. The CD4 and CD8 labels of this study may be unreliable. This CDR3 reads CASRLSGGPVNEQFF. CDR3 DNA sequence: TGTGCCAGCAGGCTATCGGGAGGGCCTGTCAATGAGCAGTTCTTC.